This TCR beta chain comes out of a study of blood T cell repertoires in COVID-19. About the study: COVID-19 samples from acute and convalescent phases originated in the United States, Italy and Spain.

V was trimmed by 5 bases and J by 0 bases, leaving 13 bases between them. The V gene's germline CDR1 is SEHNR and CDR2 FQNEAQ (reference sequence). The CDR3 consists of 16 residues. Per the original data handling: By means of reference gene primer amplification, nucleated cell counts were estimated. Clones were read by immunoSEQ multiplex PCR, and TCRdb kept only the in-frame ones, dropping some. The DNA gave D and trimming, while V, J and clone size come from that table. The table lists approximately 52,000 clones, approximately 92% of them singletons. The chain couples TRBV7-9 to TRBJ2-2, with D unclear. The source material was peripheral blood. The sequence derives from a man in his 60s with active COVID-19. The CDR3 nucleotides read TGTGCCAGCAGCCCCTTTAGAGTCGCGAACACCGGGGAGCTGTTTTTT. This translates into CASSPFRVANTGELFF. Drawing the rest from reference TRBV7-9 and TRBJ2-2, the complete variable domain is DTGVSQNPRHKITKRGQNVTFRCDPISEHNRLYWYRQTLGQGPEFLTYFQNEAQLEKSRLLSDRFSAERPKGSFSTLEIQRTEQGDSAMYLCASSPFRVANTGELFFGEGSRLTVL.